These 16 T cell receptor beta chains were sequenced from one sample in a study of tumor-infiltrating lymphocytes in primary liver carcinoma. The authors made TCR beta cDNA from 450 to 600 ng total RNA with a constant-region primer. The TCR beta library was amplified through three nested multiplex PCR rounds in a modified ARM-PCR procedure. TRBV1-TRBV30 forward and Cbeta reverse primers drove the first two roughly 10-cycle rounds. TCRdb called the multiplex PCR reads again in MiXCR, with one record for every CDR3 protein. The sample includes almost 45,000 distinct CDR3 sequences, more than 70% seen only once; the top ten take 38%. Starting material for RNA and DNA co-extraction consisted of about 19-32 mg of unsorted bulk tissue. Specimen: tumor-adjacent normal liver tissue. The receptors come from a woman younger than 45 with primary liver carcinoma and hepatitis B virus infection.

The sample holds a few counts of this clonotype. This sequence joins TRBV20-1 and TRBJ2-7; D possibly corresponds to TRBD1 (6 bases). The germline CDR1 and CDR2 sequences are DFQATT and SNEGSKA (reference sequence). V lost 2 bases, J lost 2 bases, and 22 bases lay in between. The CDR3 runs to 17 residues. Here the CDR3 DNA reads TGCAGTGCTAGAACCGCGAGTAGGGGCAGGGGCCCCTACGAGCAGTACTTC. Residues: CSARTASRGRGPYEQYF.

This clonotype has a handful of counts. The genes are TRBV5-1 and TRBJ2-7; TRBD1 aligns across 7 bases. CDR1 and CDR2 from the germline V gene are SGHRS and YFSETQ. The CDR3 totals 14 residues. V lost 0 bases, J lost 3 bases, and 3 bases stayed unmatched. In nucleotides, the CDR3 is TGCGCCAGCAGCTTGGAAGGGGGCAACTACGAGCAGTACTTC. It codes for CASSLEGGNYEQYF. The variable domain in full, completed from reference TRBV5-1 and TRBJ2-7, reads KAGVTQTPRYLIKTRGQQVTLSCSPISGHRSVSWYQQTPGQGLQFLFEYFSETQRNKGNFPGRFSGRQFSNSRSEMNVSTLELGDSALYLCASSLEGGNYEQYFGPGTRLTVT.

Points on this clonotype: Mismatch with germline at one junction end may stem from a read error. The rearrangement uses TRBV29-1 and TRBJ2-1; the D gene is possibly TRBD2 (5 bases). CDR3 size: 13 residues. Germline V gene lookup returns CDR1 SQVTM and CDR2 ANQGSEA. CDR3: CSLEGFSGNEQFF. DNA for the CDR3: TGCAGCCTTGAGGGATTCAGTGGCAATGAGCAGTTCTTC.

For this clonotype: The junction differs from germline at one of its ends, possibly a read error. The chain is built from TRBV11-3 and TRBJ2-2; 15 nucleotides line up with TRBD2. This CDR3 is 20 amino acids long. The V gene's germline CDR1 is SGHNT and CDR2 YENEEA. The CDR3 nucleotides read TGTGTCAGCAGCTTACGCCGGACTAGCGGGAGGGTCGGAAAGAGCGGGGAGCTGTTTTTT. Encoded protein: CVSSLRRTSGRVGKSGELFF. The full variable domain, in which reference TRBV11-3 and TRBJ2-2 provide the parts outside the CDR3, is EAGVVQSPRYKIIEKKQPVAFWCNPISGHNTLYWYLQNLGQGPELLIRYENEEAVDDSQLPKDRFSAERLKGVDSTLKIQPAELGDSAVYLCVSSLRRTSGRVGKSGELFFGEGSRLTVL.

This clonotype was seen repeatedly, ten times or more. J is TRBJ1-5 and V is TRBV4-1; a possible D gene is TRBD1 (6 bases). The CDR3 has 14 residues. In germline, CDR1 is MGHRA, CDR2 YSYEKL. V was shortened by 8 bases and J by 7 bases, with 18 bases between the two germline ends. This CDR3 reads CASDSRTDRQPQHF. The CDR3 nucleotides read TGCGCCAGCGACTCACGGACAGATAGACAGCCCCAGCATTTT.

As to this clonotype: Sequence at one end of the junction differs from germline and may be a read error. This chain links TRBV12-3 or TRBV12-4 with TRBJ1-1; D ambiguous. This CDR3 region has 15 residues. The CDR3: CVSSFSSTGNTEAFF. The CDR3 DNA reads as TGTGTCAGCAGTTTTTCCAGCACCGGGAACACTGAGGCTTTCTTT.

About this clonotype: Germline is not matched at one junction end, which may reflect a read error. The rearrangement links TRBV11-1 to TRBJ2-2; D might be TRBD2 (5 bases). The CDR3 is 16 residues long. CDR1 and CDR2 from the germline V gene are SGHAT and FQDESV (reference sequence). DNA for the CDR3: TGTGCCAGCAGCAGGGTTATGGCCGGAGTGTCCTGGGAGCCGTTTTTT. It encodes CASSRVMAGVSWEPFF. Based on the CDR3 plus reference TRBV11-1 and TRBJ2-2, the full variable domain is EAEVAQSPRYKITEKSQAVAFWCDPISGHATLYWYRQILGQGPELLVQFQDESVVDDSQLPKDRFSAERLKGVDSTLKIQPAELGDSAMYLCASSRVMAGVSWEPFFGEGSRLTVL.

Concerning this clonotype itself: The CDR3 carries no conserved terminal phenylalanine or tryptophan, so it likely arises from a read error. The CDR3 region is CASSRRLTGALSTEAFL. CDR3 DNA: TGCGCCAGCAGCCGACGCTTAACAGGGGCCTTGAGCACCGAAGCTTTCCTT. V gene TRBV4-1 combines with J gene TRBJ1-1; the match to TRBD1 covers 7 bases. Germline lookup yields CDR1 MGHRA and CDR2 YSYEKL. Trimming cost V 4 bases and J 8 bases; bases outside gene matches: 19. This CDR3 comprises 17 residues.

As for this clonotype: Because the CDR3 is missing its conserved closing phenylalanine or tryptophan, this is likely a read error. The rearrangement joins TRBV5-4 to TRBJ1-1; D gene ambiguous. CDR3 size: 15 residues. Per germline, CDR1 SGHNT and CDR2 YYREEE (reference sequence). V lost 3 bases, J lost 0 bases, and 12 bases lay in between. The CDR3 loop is CASSSADGVNTEAFY. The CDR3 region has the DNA TGTGCCAGCAGCTCAGCGGACGGAGTGAACACTGAAGCTTTCTAT.

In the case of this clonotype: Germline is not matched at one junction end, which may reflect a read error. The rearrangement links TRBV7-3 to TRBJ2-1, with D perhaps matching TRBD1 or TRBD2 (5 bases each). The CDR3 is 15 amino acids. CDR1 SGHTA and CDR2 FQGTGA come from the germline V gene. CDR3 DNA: TGTGCCAGCAGTACCGAGGGGACGGTTAACAATGAGCAGTCCTTC. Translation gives CASSTEGTVNNEQSF.

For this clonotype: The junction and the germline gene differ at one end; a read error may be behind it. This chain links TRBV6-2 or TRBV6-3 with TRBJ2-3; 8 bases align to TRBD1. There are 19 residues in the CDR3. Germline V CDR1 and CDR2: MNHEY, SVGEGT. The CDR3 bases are TGTGACAGCAGTTACCCCCAATCCTGGGACAGGTTTAGCACAGATACGCAGTATTTT. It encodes CDSSYPQSWDRFSTDTQYF.

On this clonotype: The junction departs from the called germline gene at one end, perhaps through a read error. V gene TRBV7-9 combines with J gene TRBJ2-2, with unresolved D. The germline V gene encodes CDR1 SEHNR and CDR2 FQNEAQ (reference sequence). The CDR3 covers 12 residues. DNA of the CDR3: TGTGCCAGCAGCAGAGACACAGGGGAGCTGTTTTTT. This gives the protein CASSRDTGELFF. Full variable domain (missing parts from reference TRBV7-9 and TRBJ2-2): DTGVSQNPRHKITKRGQNVTFRCDPISEHNRLYWYRQTLGQGPEFLTYFQNEAQLEKSRLLSDRFSAERPKGSFSTLEIQRTEQGDSAMYLCASSRDTGELFFGEGSRLTVL.

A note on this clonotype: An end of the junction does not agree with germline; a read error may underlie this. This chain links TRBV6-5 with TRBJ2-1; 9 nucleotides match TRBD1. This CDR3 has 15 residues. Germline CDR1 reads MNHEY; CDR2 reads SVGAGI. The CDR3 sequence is CASSYVGQGHNERFF. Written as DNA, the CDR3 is TGTGCCAGTAGTTACGTGGGACAGGGCCACAATGAGCGGTTCTTC.

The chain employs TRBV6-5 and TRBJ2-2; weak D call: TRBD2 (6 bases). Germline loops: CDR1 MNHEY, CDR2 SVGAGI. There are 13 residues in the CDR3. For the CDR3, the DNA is TGTACTAGCAGTTACTGGCCCACCGGGGAGCTGTTTTTT. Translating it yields CTSSYWPTGELFF.

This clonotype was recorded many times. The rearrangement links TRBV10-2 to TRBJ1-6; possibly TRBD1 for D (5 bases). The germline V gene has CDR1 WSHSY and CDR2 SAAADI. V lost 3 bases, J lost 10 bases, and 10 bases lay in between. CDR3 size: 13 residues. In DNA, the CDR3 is TGCGCCAGCAGTGAACACACAGGCTCACCCCTCCACTTT. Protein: CASSEHTGSPLHF.

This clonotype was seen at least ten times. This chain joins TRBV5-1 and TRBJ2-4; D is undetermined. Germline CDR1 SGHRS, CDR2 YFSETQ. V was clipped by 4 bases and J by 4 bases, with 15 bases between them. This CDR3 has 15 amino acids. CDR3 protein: CASSQTGAVKNIQYF. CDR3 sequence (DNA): TGCGCCAGCAGCCAAACTGGCGCAGTGAAAAACATTCAGTACTTC. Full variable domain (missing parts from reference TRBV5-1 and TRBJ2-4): KAGVTQTPRYLIKTRGQQVTLSCSPISGHRSVSWYQQTPGQGLQFLFEYFSETQRNKGNFPGRFSGRQFSNSRSEMNVSTLELGDSALYLCASSQTGAVKNIQYFGAGTRLSVL.